The entry below describes one T cell receptor (beta chain). Its specificity is unknown. This sample is drawn from a study of cytomegalovirus exposure and HLA in healthy donors. Regarding the study as a whole: Roughly 170 TCR beta chains were listed as cytomegalovirus-associated.

The CDR3 is 15 residues long. In germline, CDR1 is MNHEY, CDR2 SVGAGI. Trimming left V 2 bases short and J 5 bases short, with 12 bases between. Clones were read by immunoSEQ multiplex PCR, and TCRdb kept only the in-frame ones, dropping some. Here the sample spans some 210,000 clones, 87% being singletons. The sequence was obtained from a woman under 30 in good health and CMV-seropositive. V and J are TRBV6-5 and TRBJ2-2; D perhaps matches TRBD2 (6 bases). The sequencing sample was made of PBMCs. CDR3 sequence reads: CASSYGGWGTGELFF. The CDR3 DNA is TGTGCCAGCAGTTACGGGGGGTGGGGAACCGGGGAGCTGTTTTTT.